These T cell receptor beta chains were read from a single sample in a study of cytomegalovirus exposure and HLA in healthy donors. Generated by immunoSEQ multiplex PCR, the TCRdb table keeps only in-frame clones and is missing some. Of about 94,000 clones in the sample, 81% were seen once. Sequencing was done on a sample of PBMCs. These receptors all come from a human donor in good health. Both conserved end residues are part of each CDR3. Fields, in order: clone size, D gene, J gene, V gene, CDR3 protein, CDR3 DNA. D genes are given only for firm matches. The size of a clone is reported for some rows only, either as once, few or many, or as a class for expanded clones.

-	TRBD2	TRBJ2-3	TRBV13	CASSYSRGAQYF	TGTGCCAGCAGCTACTCCCGGGGGGCGCAGTATTTT
-	TRBD1	TRBJ2-1	TRBV27	CASSPTQGANRNEQFF	TGTGCCAGCAGTCCAACACAGGGGGCGAATCGGAATGAGCAGTTCTTC
-	TRBD2	TRBJ2-7	TRBV5-4	CASRPGTSGGDYEQYF	TGTGCCAGCAGACCCGGGACTAGCGGGGGAGACTACGAGCAGTACTTC
-	-	TRBJ2-3	TRBV29-1	CSVDLQYF	TGCAGCGTTGACCTTCAGTATTTT
-	-	TRBJ2-3	TRBV12-2	CASRLGRAVCTDTQYF	TGTGCAAGTCGCTTAGGGCGAGCGGTGTGCACAGATACGCAGTATTTT
-	TRBD2	TRBJ2-1	TRBV5-4	CASSASSGTRVNEQFF	TGTGCCAGCAGCGCGTCCTCCGGGACTAGAGTCAATGAGCAGTTCTTC
-	-	TRBJ2-3	TRBV11-2	CASSFRRSGQRTDTQYF	TGTGCCAGCAGCTTCAGAAGATCCGGACAGCGCACAGATACGCAGTATTTT
-	-	TRBJ1-1	TRBV6-5	CASSYRGLKEAFF	TGTGCCAGCAGTTACCGAGGACTCAAAGAAGCTTTCTTT
-	-	TRBJ2-7	TRBV4-2	CASSQEMASYEQYF	TGTGCCAGCAGCCAAGAGATGGCCTCCTACGAGCAGTACTTC
-	-	TRBJ2-1	TRBV9	CASSVGGGARYNEQFF	TGTGCCAGCAGCGTAGGGGGCGGAGCGCGGTACAATGAGCAGTTCTTC
once	-	TRBJ1-2	TRBV15	CATSRATGFNGYTF	TGTGCCACCAGCAGAGCGACAGGTTTTAATGGCTACACCTTC
few	-	TRBJ1-1	TRBV29-1	CSVERLTVGSEAFF	TGCAGCGTCGAACGCTTGACAGTCGGCTCTGAAGCTTTCTTT
-	TRBD2	TRBJ2-2	TRBV19	CASRDPSGRNTGELFF	TGTGCCAGTAGGGACCCTAGCGGGAGGAACACCGGGGAGCTGTTTTTT
-	-	TRBJ2-5	TRBV30	CAWSDRSPQYF	TGTGCCTGGAGCGACAGGAGCCCCCAGTACTTC
-	TRBD1	TRBJ2-5	TRBV7-9	CASSLGTGRETQYF	TGTGCCAGCAGCTTGGGGACAGGGAGGGAGACCCAGTACTTC
-	TRBD1	TRBJ1-1	TRBV7-2	CASRTGTGTNTEAFF	TGTGCCAGCAGGACCGGGACAGGGACGAACACTGAAGCTTTCTTT
-	TRBD1	TRBJ1-1	TRBV18	CASSSLRGQGTEAFF	TGTGCCAGCTCAAGCCTCAGGGGACAGGGCACTGAAGCTTTCTTT
-	TRBD2	TRBJ2-2	TRBV27	CASSGTSGATGELFF	TGTGCCAGCTCCGGGACTAGCGGAGCCACCGGGGAGCTGTTTTTT
few	TRBD1	TRBJ1-2	TRBV19	CASSIRDSYGYTF	TGTGCCAGTAGTATCCGGGACAGCTATGGCTACACCTTC
-	TRBD2	TRBJ2-7	TRBV6-5	CASSIGTSGSYEQYF	TGTGCCAGCAGTATTGGGACTAGCGGGAGCTACGAGCAGTACTTC
few	TRBD1	TRBJ1-4	TRBV5-1	CASSLKTGHNEKLFF	TGCGCCAGCAGCCTCAAGACAGGGCATAATGAAAAACTGTTTTTT
-	-	TRBJ2-7	TRBV30	CAWSVQWASSYEQYF	TGTGCCTGGAGTGTACAATGGGCAAGCTCCTACGAGCAGTACTTC
-	TRBD2	TRBJ2-1	TRBV10-3	CATKRGEQLDEQFF	TGTGCCACCAAGCGGGGGGAACAATTAGATGAGCAGTTCTTC
-	TRBD2	TRBJ2-7	TRBV28	CASSSGLAAIRGGF	TGTGCCAGCAGTTCCGGACTAGCGGCGATACGAGGGGGCTTC
-	-	TRBJ1-4	TRBV2	CASIITPTSSPNEKLFF	TGTGCCAGCATCATCACCCCCACCTCTAGCCCTAATGAAAAACTGTTTTTT
-	TRBD2	TRBJ2-3	TRBV7-2	CASSKLAGGPDTQYF	TGTGCCAGCAGCAAACTAGCGGGAGGGCCCGATACGCAGTATTTT
-	TRBD1	TRBJ1-1	TRBV19	CASTATGPGEAFF	TGTGCCAGTACCGCGACAGGGCCCGGTGAAGCTTTCTTT
-	TRBD2	TRBJ2-2	TRBV7-7	CASSQPGTRNTGELFF	TGTGCCAGCAGCCAACCCGGGACTAGAAACACCGGGGAGCTGTTTTTT
-	TRBD1	TRBJ2-4	TRBV4-3	CASSQLTAGGKNIQYF	TGCGCCAGCAGCCAATTGACGGCAGGGGGAAAAAACATTCAGTACTTC
-	TRBD2	TRBJ2-2	TRBV4-3	CASSQELAGGNTGELFF	TGCGCCAGCAGCCAAGAACTGGCGGGAGGAAACACCGGGGAGCTGTTTTTT
once	-	TRBJ1-1	TRBV7-6	CASSSGARGLNTEAFF	TGTGCCAGCAGCTCAGGGGCACGGGGATTGAACACTGAAGCTTTCTTT
-	TRBD1	TRBJ2-3	TRBV5-1	CASSGGQGAADTQYF	TGCGCCAGCAGCGGGGGACAGGGGGCCGCAGATACGCAGTATTTT
-	-	TRBJ1-2	TRBV7-2	CASSFSSWYGYTF	TGTGCCAGCAGCTTTAGCTCTTGGTATGGCTACACCTTC
-	-	TRBJ1-2	TRBV15	CATSRDGGALGYTF	TGTGCCACCAGCAGAGATGGCGGGGCCCTGGGCTACACCTTC
-	-	TRBJ1-5	TRBV11-2	CASSLDPGAQHF	TGTGCCAGCAGCTTAGATCCGGGGGCCCAGCATTTT
-	TRBD1	TRBJ2-7	TRBV23-1	CASSQLVWQGVEQYF	TGCGCCAGCTCCCAATTGGTTTGGCAGGGGGTCGAGCAGTACTTC
few	TRBD1	TRBJ1-6	TRBV5-1	CASSFHRDRGNSPLHF	TGCGCCAGCAGCTTCCACCGGGACAGGGGAAATTCACCCCTCCACTTT
-	TRBD1	TRBJ1-3	TRBV7-2	CASSSQGLVGNTIYF	TGTGCCAGCAGCTCACAGGGGTTAGTTGGAAACACCATATATTTT
-	TRBD2	TRBJ2-4	TRBV4-3	CASSQDRGLAGNVKNIQYF	TGCGCCAGCAGCCAAGATCGGGGACTAGCGGGAAATGTCAAAAACATTCAGTACTTC
-	TRBD1	TRBJ2-1	TRBV9	CASSVSDRGGNEQFF	TGTGCCAGCAGCGTTTCGGACAGGGGGGGCAATGAGCAGTTCTTC
-	TRBD2	TRBJ2-2	TRBV5-1	CASSIAGGRNGELFF	TGCGCCAGCAGTATAGCGGGAGGGCGGAACGGGGAGCTGTTTTTT
-	-	TRBJ1-1	TRBV27	CASSFGSGWRTEAFF	TGTGCCAGCAGTTTCGGGTCAGGGTGGAGAACTGAAGCTTTCTTT
-	-	TRBJ2-5	TRBV28	CASSFSDLSGETQYF	TGTGCCAGCAGTTTCTCCGACCTATCCGGGGAGACCCAGTACTTC
-	TRBD1	TRBJ2-7	TRBV11-2	CASSFGTGFEQYF	TGTGCCAGCAGCTTTGGGACAGGGTTCGAGCAGTACTTC
-	-	TRBJ1-5	TRBV7-9	CASSFAGDNQPQHF	TGTGCCAGCAGCTTCGCAGGGGACAATCAGCCCCAGCATTTT
-	TRBD1	TRBJ2-7	TRBV27	CASSAGTAPSYEQYF	TGTGCCAGCAGTGCCGGGACAGCTCCCTCCTACGAGCAGTACTTC
-	TRBD2	TRBJ2-5	TRBV7-6	CASSPERGRVETQYF	TGTGCCAGCAGCCCGGAGCGGGGGAGGGTGGAGACCCAGTACTTC
-	-	TRBJ1-2	TRBV19	CASTLRGGRGYTF	TGTGCCAGTACCCTTCGGGGGGGTAGAGGCTACACCTTC
-	TRBD2	TRBJ2-5	TRBV4-3	CASSQSLAGGPETQYF	TGCGCCAGCAGCCAGTCACTAGCGGGGGGGCCGGAGACCCAGTACTTC
-	-	TRBJ1-2	TRBV27	CASRPTTAFNYGYTF	TGTGCCAGCAGACCAACGACAGCTTTTAACTATGGCTACACCTTC
once	-	TRBJ2-3	TRBV6-1	CASSVLAKGTDTQYF	TGTGCCAGCAGTGTGCTAGCGAAAGGCACAGATACGCAGTATTTT
-	-	TRBJ1-5	TRBV6-6	CASSRTNSNQPQHF	TGTGCCAGCAGCCGGACAAATAGCAATCAGCCCCAGCATTTT
-	-	TRBJ2-2	TRBV14	CASSQQGIGELFF	TGTGCCAGCAGCCAGCAGGGGATCGGGGAGCTGTTTTTT
-	-	TRBJ2-2	TRBV7-2	CASSLVAGNTGELFF	TGTGCCAGCAGCTTAGTGGCGGGAAACACCGGGGAGCTGTTTTTT
-	-	TRBJ2-5	TRBV28	CASSTTVVQTQYF	TGTGCCAGCAGCACTACCGTCGTACAGACCCAGTACTTC
-	TRBD1	TRBJ2-5	TRBV5-8	CASSDRTGFPQGETQYF	TGTGCCAGCAGCGATCGGACAGGGTTCCCCCAAGGAGAGACCCAGTACTTC
few	-	TRBJ1-5	TRBV5-8	CASSTRGGWEPQHF	TGTGCCAGCAGCACCCGTGGGGGGTGGGAGCCCCAGCATTTT
-	TRBD1	TRBJ1-5	TRBV7-9	CASGTDYSNQPQHF	TGTGCCAGCGGGACAGACTATAGCAATCAGCCCCAGCATTTT
-	-	TRBJ1-1	TRBV7-2	CASSPARQMNTEAFF	TGTGCCAGCAGCCCCGCGCGACAGATGAACACTGAAGCTTTCTTT
-	-	TRBJ1-2	TRBV7-2	CASSPGGAEGNYGYTF	TGTGCCAGCAGCCCCGGGGGGGCAGAGGGTAACTATGGCTACACCTTC